This T cell receptor (beta chain) was retrieved from a study of CD8+CD57+ T cells in acquired aplastic anemia. Patients who underwent sequencing had shown CD8+CD57+ cell expansion by flow cytometry. V was pared by 5 bases and J by 6 bases, with 7 bases between. The CDR3 loop spans 11 amino acids. Germline loops: CDR1 SEHNR, CDR2 FQNEAQ (reference sequence). This clonotype came up many times. Genomic DNA acted as the template from which TCR beta VDJ combination and CDR3 sequence profiling were carried out. TCRdb redid the calling of the reads with MiXCR, one entry per CDR3 protein. Found here are about 180,000 distinct CDR3 sequences, about 60% of them singletons; the top ten hold about two fifths.

Sequencing was carried out using sorted CD4+, CD8+, or CD8+CD57+ T cells (not recorded which) from PBMCs. This TCR came from a human donor with aplastic anemia. The chain joins TRBV7-9 to TRBJ1-2; D ambiguous. In DNA form, the CDR3 reads TGTGCCAGCAGCCGCGAAGATGGCTACACCTTC. Amino acid sequence: CASSREDGYTF.